This T cell receptor beta chain was profiled in a study of T cells in localized non-small cell lung cancer (TCRdb year 2020). About the investigation overall: The study analyzed T cell repertoires of hundreds of early-stage NSCLC patients, comparing tumors and uninvolved tumor-adjacent lungs. The cohort comprised around 240 treatment-naïve NSCLC patients with resected, localized lung tumors. The mean age of the NSCLC patients was roughly 70 years, with about 130 men and around 100 women. The paper as a whole reports these results and caveats: Since the design was exploratory, TCR variables were selected using unadjusted p-values with no false-discovery rate correction. Because multi-region tumor sequencing was not performed, intratumor heterogeneity could not be ruled out. Higher T cell density in blood was associated with longer overall survival, whereas higher clonality in adjacent lung was associated with shorter survival. Uninvolved tumor-adjacent lung showed the highest T cell clonality, higher than tumor, which suggests more focused antigenic responses in the uninvolved tumor-adjacent lung. A median of about 61 of the top 100 tumor clones turned up in the paired uninvolved adjacent lung, and some 27 of those clones also ranked among the top 100 of that same adjacent lung.

At diagnosis, peripheral blood, uninvolved tumor-adjacent lung and tumor were collected and were preserved as a mix of fresh-frozen and FFPE material. For TCR repertoire profiling, blood samples were analyzed as peripheral blood mononuclear cells. About this clone itself: The target of this receptor is not known. The record has no base qualities; no much larger clone is one base away.

TCR beta CDR3 regions were sequenced from DNA using the immunoSEQ Assay. On the study's bioinformatics: To compute T cell density, TCR beta template counts were normalized to usable DNA, which was estimated by amplifying housekeeping genes. The preseqR package was used to estimate richness by extrapolating to 400,000 templates for PBMC samples and to 120,000 templates for tissue samples. Clonality was taken to be one minus Pielou's evenness. Tissue-enriched TCRs were identified through differential abundance testing performed on productive amino-acid clonotypes, with a minimum total count of 5 and an alpha of 0.1. Repertoire overlap between compartments was quantified with the Jaccard Index and Morisita Overlap Index. TCR beta CDR3s were clustered by GLIPH together with public tetramer-defined viral CDR3s, and at least three viral sequences plus V-gene enrichment were required for viral motifs. TCRdb took this table from immuneACCESS and kept in-frame rearrangements with V and J called. Such tables lack part of the clones; where checked against another copy, unresolved V genes explain under half of the gap, and the rest is unexplained. Clone size and the V and J calls come from that table; the DNA yielded D and trimming. The sample yields about 26,000 clones; 82% were counted once. The top ten hold around 4.3% of the sample.

From the germline V gene, CDR1 is SQVTM and CDR2 is ANQGSEA. Taken from cysteine to phenylalanine, the CDR3 has 15 residues. Only CDR3 DNA is held: 45 bases, read in frame from base 1. Trimmed from V: 4 bases; trimmed from J: 7 bases; junction bases lacking a gene match: 8. The specimen was peripheral blood, collected before any cancer treatment. The chain was built from TRBV29-1 and TRBJ2-3; TRBD2 agrees with 13 junctional bases. This receptor was identified in a woman aged 40-75 years with stage I lung adenocarcinoma. The CDR3: CSVAGLAGLGHTQYF. The nucleotide sequence reads TGCAGCGTTGCGGGACTAGCGGGGTTAGGGCATACGCAGTATTTT.